A single sample gave rise to the 30 T cell receptor beta chains below, sequenced in a study of blood T cell repertoires in COVID-19. Only in-frame clones appear in the TCRdb table, and some are missing; sequencing was by immunoSEQ multiplex PCR. The repertoire holds about 140,000 clones, with about 80% as singletons. Sample: peripheral blood. All receptors come from a human donor in a cohort sampled during active COVID-19.

The chain couples TRBV5-8 to TRBJ1-5; 8 nucleotides agree with TRBD1. The CDR3 extends over 16 amino acids. Germline V CDR1 and CDR2: SGHTS, YDEGEE. The V segment lost 2 bases and the J segment 3 bases; nucleotides outside the gene matches: 7. The DNA for the CDR3 is TGTGCCAGCAGCTTACGACAGGGGAGAGCCAATCAGCCCCAGCATTTT. It yields the protein CASSLRQGRANQPQHF.

This chain links TRBV7-9 with TRBJ2-3; 10 bases fit TRBD2. V was clipped by 10 bases and J by 8 bases; unmatched bases: 15. CDR3 size: 15 residues. Germline V gives CDR1 SEHNR, CDR2 FQNEAQ (reference sequence). CDR3 DNA: TGTGCCACCCTGATGGCTAGCGGGAGTCGGGGTACGCAGTATTTT. The encoded protein is CATLMASGSRGTQYF.

The rearrangement uses TRBV4-3 and TRBJ1-2, with D uncertain. CDR3 length: 11 residues. Germline V lookup: CDR1 LGHNA, CDR2 YSLEER. V was trimmed by 2 bases and J by 5 bases, leaving 3 bases between them. CDR3 protein: CASSQRYGYTF. The CDR3 nucleotides are TGCGCCAGCAGCCAACGGTATGGCTACACCTTC.

The chain carries TRBV6-5 and TRBJ2-5; 9 bases are shared with TRBD1. Germline CDR1 and CDR2: MNHEY and SVGAGI. Trimming cost V 6 bases and J 1 base; bases outside gene matches: 0. The CDR3 has 13 residues. In nucleotides, the CDR3 is TGTGCCAGCAGGACAGGGGGCCAAGAGACCCAGTACTTC. Translating gives CASRTGGQETQYF.

V gene TRBV7-9 combines with J gene TRBJ1-5; possibly TRBD1 for D (5 bases). The germline V gene encodes CDR1 SEHNR and CDR2 FQNEAQ (reference sequence). This CDR3 has 16 residues. V gave up 3 bases and J gave up 5 bases, with 17 bases separating them. The CDR3 sequence is CASSLRPTSGDQPQHF. The DNA for the CDR3 is TGTGCCAGCAGCTTGAGGCCGACTTCGGGGGATCAGCCCCAGCATTTT. Variable domain in full (rest from reference TRBV7-9 and TRBJ1-5): DTGVSQNPRHKITKRGQNVTFRCDPISEHNRLYWYRQTLGQGPEFLTYFQNEAQLEKSRLLSDRFSAERPKGSFSTLEIQRTEQGDSAMYLCASSLRPTSGDQPQHFGDGTRLSIL.

This clone was seen more than once but under ten times. The rearrangement links TRBV19 to TRBJ1-5, with TRBD1 as a possible D gene (6 bases). The CDR3 contains 15 residues. V was clipped by 5 bases and J by 2 bases, with 13 bases between them. Germline values: CDR1 LNHDA, CDR2 SQIVND (reference sequence). CDR3 DNA sequence: TGTGCCAGTAGTCCGTTGGACAGAGGCAATCAGCCCCAGCATTTT. The encoded protein is CASSPLDRGNQPQHF.

J is TRBJ2-1 and V is TRBV19; D is perhaps TRBD2 (6 bases). V was clipped by 6 bases and J by 7 bases, with 22 bases between them. The CDR3 loop spans 16 amino acids. Germline loops: CDR1 LNHDA, CDR2 SQIVND (reference sequence). The CDR3 is CASRVRSGGKRNEQFF. DNA for the CDR3: TGTGCCAGTAGAGTCAGGAGCGGAGGGAAGAGGAATGAGCAGTTCTTC.

The chain carries TRBV3-1 (or the pseudogene TRBV3-2) and TRBJ2-1, with TRBD2 matching over 8 bases. Germline V CDR1 and CDR2: LGHDT, YNNKEL (reference sequence). V shed 6 bases and J 7 bases; nucleotides not matched to a gene: 8. The CDR3 runs 14 residues. CDR3: CASRPGLGLNEQFF. Written as DNA, the CDR3 is TGTGCCAGCAGGCCGGGACTAGGCCTAAATGAGCAGTTCTTC.

The V and J genes are TRBV3-1 (or the pseudogene TRBV3-2) and TRBJ2-5; TRBD2 agrees at 8 bases. V lost 4 bases, J lost 5 bases, and 6 bases stayed unmatched. The CDR3 has 14 residues. In germline, CDR1 is LGHDT, CDR2 YNNKEL (reference sequence). This chain's CDR3 is CASSLSLAGETQYF. The CDR3 nucleotides read TGTGCCAGCAGCCTATCGCTAGCGGGCGAGACCCAGTACTTC.

The chain links TRBV6-5 to TRBJ2-1, with TRBD2 matching over 11 bases. Germline V gene sequence: CDR1 MNHEY, CDR2 SVGAGI. Germline trimming cut 6 bases from V and 5 bases from J; bases unmatched to any gene: 6. The CDR3 covers 15 residues. CDR3 nucleotide sequence: TGTGCCAGCAGGCCCGGGACTAGCGGCAACAATGAGCAGTTCTTC. It encodes CASRPGTSGNNEQFF.

This clone showed up many times. This chain connects TRBV4-2 to TRBJ1-5; TRBD1 aligns across 10 bases. V was clipped by 0 bases and J by 5 bases; unmatched bases: 4. Germline V gene lookup returns CDR1 LGHNA and CDR2 YNFKEQ. The CDR3 runs to 16 residues. CDR3 residues: CASSQEIGTGDQPQHF. The CDR3 bases are TGTGCCAGCAGCCAAGAGATCGGGACAGGGGATCAGCCCCAGCATTTT.

CDR3 in amino acids: CASSLVSEFF. The CDR3 coding sequence is TGCGCCAGCAGCTTGGTTAGCGAGTTCTTC. The V gene is TRBV5-1, the J gene TRBJ2-1; tentatively, D is TRBD2 (5 bases). Germline V gives CDR1 SGHRS, CDR2 YFSETQ. The CDR3 length is 10 residues. Trimming shortened V by 0 bases and J by 14 bases, and 6 bases separated the two germline ends.

The chain combines TRBV7-6 with TRBJ2-5; TRBD2 matches 7 bases. The CDR3 sequence is 14 residues long. V lost 9 bases and J lost 5; bases outside the gene matches: 12. Germline V gene sequence: CDR1 SGHVS, CDR2 FNYEAQ. CDR3 nucleotides: TGTGCCAGTAGTTGGGCGGGAGTAGGGGAGACCCAGTACTTC. This encodes CASSWAGVGETQYF.

The chain is built from TRBV21-1 and TRBJ2-7; the D call in the table, TRBD2, was not verified against the DNA. TRBV21-1 is assigned pseudogene status. The CDR3 is made up of 14 amino acids. The CDR3 coding sequence is TGTGCCAGCAGCAAACGCGGCAGCTCCTACGAGCAGTACTTC. Residues: CASSKRGSSYEQYF.

This clone came up once. The chain couples TRBV25-1 to TRBJ2-3, with TRBD2 matching over 8 bases. CDR1 is MGHDK and CDR2 is SYGVNS in the germline V gene. V shed 3 bases and J 2 bases; nucleotides not matched to a gene: 7. This CDR3 region has 16 residues. The CDR3 loop is CASSEGSGTHTDTQYF. The CDR3 DNA reads as TGTGCCAGCAGTGAGGGTAGCGGGACCCACACAGATACGCAGTATTTT.

The chain has TRBV29-1 and TRBJ1-2, with 10 bases fitting TRBD1. CDR1 is SQVTM and CDR2 is ANQGSEA in the germline V gene. The length of the CDR3 is 13 residues. V lost 7 bases to trimming and J lost 4 bases; unmatched junction nucleotides: 6. CDR3 amino acids: CSAGTGEGYGYTF. CDR3 in DNA: TGCAGCGCCGGGACAGGGGAGGGCTATGGCTACACCTTC. Based on the CDR3 plus reference TRBV29-1 and TRBJ1-2, the full variable domain is SAVISQKPSRDICQRGTSLTIQCQVDSQVTMMFWYRQQPGQSLTLIATANQGSEATYESGFVIDKFPISRPNLTFSTLTVSNMSPEDSSIYLCSAGTGEGYGYTFGSGTRLTVV.

This chain links TRBV3-1 (or the pseudogene TRBV3-2) with TRBJ2-1, with unresolved D. V was pared by 1 base and J by 0 bases, with 13 bases between. The CDR3 is 17 residues long. Per germline, CDR1 LGHDT and CDR2 YNNKEL (reference sequence). In nucleotides, the CDR3 is TGTGCCAGCAGCCAAGGATTTCGCGGTAGCTCCTACAATGAGCAGTTCTTC. It specifies CASSQGFRGSSYNEQFF.

V usage is TRBV7-6 and J usage is TRBJ1-2; D perhaps matches TRBD1 (6 bases). V was trimmed by 4 bases and J by 4 bases, leaving 16 bases between them. The CDR3 spans 15 residues. Germline loops: CDR1 SGHVS, CDR2 FNYEAQ. The CDR3 region has the DNA TGTGCCAGCAGCTCCTTACAGGGTTTCGGCTATGGCTACACCTTC. It encodes CASSSLQGFGYGYTF.

At least ten counts were recorded for this clone. The genes are TRBV2 and TRBJ2-5; D call uncertain. CDR1 is SNHLY, CDR2 FYNNEI, per germline. The CDR3 is 12 amino acids. V shed 5 bases and J shed 3 bases, with 7 bases lying between them. The CDR3 protein is CASSTLKETQYF. The CDR3 DNA is TGTGCCAGCAGTACTCTGAAAGAGACCCAGTACTTC.

The V gene is TRBV5-1, the J gene TRBJ1-6; 9 nucleotides line up with TRBD1. This CDR3 region has 15 residues. From germline, CDR1 is SGHRS and CDR2 YFSETQ. The ends lost 4 bases at V and 6 bases at J; junction bases unmatched: 5. The CDR3 loop is CASSRGQGTNSPLHF. The CDR3 nucleotides are TGCGCCAGCAGCAGGGGACAGGGAACTAATTCACCCCTCCACTTT.

The chain recombines TRBV21-1 with TRBJ1-2. TRBV21-1 is given as a pseudogene. CDR3 size: 16 residues. In DNA, the CDR3 is TGTGCCAGCAGCAAAAGGCACGGAGTCACTACCTATGGCTACACCTTC. This gives the protein CASSKRHGVTTYGYTF.

This chain joins TRBV11-2 and TRBJ2-7; D unclear. The germline V gene has CDR1 SGHAT and CDR2 FQNNGV. The CDR3 contains 16 residues. The V end was cut by 1 base, the J end by 2 bases, with 15 bases between. The CDR3 sequence: CASSLGLAQTAYEQYF. For the CDR3, the DNA is TGTGCCAGCAGCTTAGGATTGGCTCAAACCGCCTACGAGCAGTACTTC.

The chain joins TRBV25-1 to TRBJ2-5; 7 bases are shared with TRBD2. Germline CDR1 is MGHDK and CDR2 is SYGVNS. Unmatched junction bases numbered 7, after V lost 0 bases and J lost 3 bases. This CDR3 has 16 residues. This CDR3 reads CASSEYSGRREETQYF. CDR3 DNA sequence: TGTGCCAGCAGTGAATATTCCGGGAGGAGGGAAGAGACCCAGTACTTC.

The chain employs TRBV4-1 and TRBJ2-1; 14 bases match TRBD2. The germline CDR1 and CDR2 sequences are MGHRA and YSYEKL. V was pared by 0 bases and J by 9 bases, with 7 bases of the junction left unmatched. This CDR3 has 17 amino acids. DNA of the CDR3: TGCGCCAGCAGCCAAGATATGAGACTAGCGGGAGGGGGTGAGCAGTTCTTC. Its protein product is CASSQDMRLAGGGEQFF.

The chain recombines TRBV30 with TRBJ1-4, with D possibly TRBD1 on 6 matching bases. Trimming stripped 2 bases from V and 0 bases from J, with 10 bases between. The germline V gene has CDR1 GTSNPN and CDR2 SVGIG (reference sequence). The CDR3 length is 15 residues. This CDR3 reads CAWSRGIATNEKLFF. In DNA form, the CDR3 reads TGTGCCTGGAGTAGGGGGATTGCAACTAATGAAAAACTGTTTTTT. Full variable domain (outside the CDR3, taken from reference TRBV30 and TRBJ1-4): SQTIHQWPATLVQPVGSPLSLECTVEGTSNPNLYWYRQAAGRGLQLLFYSVGIGQISSEVPQNLSASRPQDRQFILSSKKLLLSDSGFYLCAWSRGIATNEKLFFGSGTQLSVL.

J is TRBJ1-5 and V is TRBV11-3; D uncertain. Trimming removed 5 bases from V and 4 bases from J, with 15 bases in between. The CDR3 covers 15 residues. Looked up from germline, CDR1 is SGHNT and CDR2 is YENEEA. The CDR3 is CASSPLRQKNQPQHF. The CDR3 DNA reads TGTGCCAGCAGCCCCCTTCGACAAAAAAATCAGCCCCAGCATTTT.

This rearrangement joins TRBV7-9 to TRBJ2-1; TRBD1 agrees at 10 bases. This CDR3 spans 15 amino acids. V was pared by 5 bases and J by 9 bases, with 10 bases of the junction left unmatched. CDR1 is SEHNR, CDR2 FQNEAQ, per germline (reference sequence). The CDR3: CASSHTGQGLSEQFF. DNA for the CDR3: TGTGCCAGCAGCCACACGGGACAGGGGCTGTCTGAGCAGTTCTTC.

The chain links TRBV27 to TRBJ1-6; possible D gene TRBD1, 5 bases. The CDR3 is made up of 18 amino acids. V lost 2 bases to trimming and J lost 0 bases, with 14 bases between them. Germline lookup yields CDR1 MNHEY and CDR2 SMNVEV (reference sequence). The CDR3 bases are TGTGCCAGCAGTTTAAATCATGTCAGGGCCTCCTATAATTCACCCCTCCACTTT. It encodes CASSLNHVRASYNSPLHF.

V and J are TRBV5-1 and TRBJ2-1; 8 bases align to TRBD2. The V segment lost 3 bases and the J segment 7 bases; nucleotides outside the gene matches: 6. CDR1 is SGHRS, CDR2 YFSETQ, per germline. The CDR3 covers 14 residues. The CDR3 loop is CASSYRLARNEQFF. The CDR3 DNA reads as TGCGCCAGCAGCTACCGACTAGCGAGAAATGAGCAGTTCTTC.

The chain carries TRBV27 and TRBJ2-5; D may be TRBD2 (6 bases). Germline CDR1 reads MNHEY; CDR2 reads SMNVEV (reference sequence). The germline V and J ends were trimmed by 3 bases and 3 bases, with 17 bases remaining between them. The CDR3 runs 16 residues. For the CDR3, the DNA is TGTGCCAGCAGTTTTGGGACCCGCGGGGTAGAAGAGACCCAGTACTTC. It is translated as CASSFGTRGVEETQYF.